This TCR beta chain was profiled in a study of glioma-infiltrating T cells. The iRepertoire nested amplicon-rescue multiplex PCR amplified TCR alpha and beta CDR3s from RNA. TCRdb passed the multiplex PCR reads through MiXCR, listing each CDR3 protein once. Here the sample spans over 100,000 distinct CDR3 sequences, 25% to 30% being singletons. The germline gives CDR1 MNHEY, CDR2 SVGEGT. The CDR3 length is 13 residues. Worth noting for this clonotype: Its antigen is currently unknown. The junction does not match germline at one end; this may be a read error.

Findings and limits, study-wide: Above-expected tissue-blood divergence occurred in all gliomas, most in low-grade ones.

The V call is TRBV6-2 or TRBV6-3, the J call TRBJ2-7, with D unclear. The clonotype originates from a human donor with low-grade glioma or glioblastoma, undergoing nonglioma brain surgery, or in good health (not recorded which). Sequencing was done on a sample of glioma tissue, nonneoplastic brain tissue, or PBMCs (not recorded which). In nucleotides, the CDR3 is TGTGCCGGCAGATGGACGGATCCCTACGAGCAATACTTC. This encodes CAGRWTDPYEQYF.